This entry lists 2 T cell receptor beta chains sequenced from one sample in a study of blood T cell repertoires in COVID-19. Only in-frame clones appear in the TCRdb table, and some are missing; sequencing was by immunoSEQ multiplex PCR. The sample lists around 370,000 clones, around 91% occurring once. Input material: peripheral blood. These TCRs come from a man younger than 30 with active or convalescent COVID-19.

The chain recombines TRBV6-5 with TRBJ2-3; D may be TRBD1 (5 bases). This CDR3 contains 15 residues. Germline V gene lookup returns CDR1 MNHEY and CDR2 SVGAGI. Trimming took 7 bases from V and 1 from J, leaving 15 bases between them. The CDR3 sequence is CASTPGKAGTDTQYF. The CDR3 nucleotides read TGTGCCAGCACCCCAGGGAAGGCGGGCACAGATACGCAGTATTTT.

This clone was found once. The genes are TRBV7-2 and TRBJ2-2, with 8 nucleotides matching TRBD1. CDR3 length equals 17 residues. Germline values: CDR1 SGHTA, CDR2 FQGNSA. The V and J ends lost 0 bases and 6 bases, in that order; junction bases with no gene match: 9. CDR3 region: CASSLASRGRRAGELFF. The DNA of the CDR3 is TGTGCCAGCAGCTTAGCTAGCAGGGGGCGCAGGGCCGGGGAGCTGTTTTTT.